A single sample gave rise to the 23 T cell receptor beta chains below, sequenced in a study of regulatory T cells in long-lasting Graves disease. Sequencing libraries for TCR beta were prepared with iRepertoire HTBI primers and Arm-PCR of CDR3 regions. TCRdb redid the calling of the multiplex PCR reads with MiXCR, one entry per CDR3 protein. The sample lists just over 600,000 distinct CDR3 sequences; roughly 15% were seen once. Time point defined: newly diagnosed GD, antithyroid drugs for less than 3 months. PBMC-extracted RNA yielded the TCR library. The data also belong to a second study, concerning T cells in Graves' hyperthyroidism and ophthalmopathy.

The source was peripheral blood mononuclear cells (PBMCs), collected at new diagnosis, from a patient treated with antithyroid drugs. The source is a woman in her 30s with Graves disease.

This clonotype was observed many times. CDR3 protein: CASSPPGTGPVPQHF. The CDR3 nucleotides are TGTGCCAGCAGTCCACCCGGGACAGGTCCCGTGCCCCAGCATTTT. V gene TRBV2 combines with J gene TRBJ1-5; 8 bases match TRBD1. Germline values: CDR1 SNHLY, CDR2 FYNNEI. There are 15 residues in the CDR3. The J segment lost 9 bases and the V segment lost 5 bases, leaving 12 bases of the junction unmatched.

The chain carries TRBV5-5 and TRBJ1-1, with D possibly TRBD1 on 6 matching bases. V lost 4 bases and J 5 bases, leaving 15 bases between the germline ends. The CDR3 has 14 amino acids. CDR1 and CDR2 (germline): SGHKS, YYEKEE (reference sequence). CDR3: CASSRRGGETEAFF. CDR3 nucleotide sequence: TGTGCCAGCAGCAGGAGGGGGGGGGAGACTGAAGCTTTCTTT.

The V call is TRBV19, the J call TRBJ1-4, with TRBD1 matching over 7 bases. The CDR3 loop spans 15 amino acids. The V segment lost 8 bases and the J segment 3 bases; nucleotides outside the gene matches: 9. The germline CDR1 and CDR2 sequences are LNHDA and SQIVND (reference sequence). In DNA, the CDR3 is TGTGCCAGTCGACCTACAGGGGAGGCTAATGAAAAACTGTTTTTT. Translated, it gives CASRPTGEANEKLFF.

This clonotype has only a few counts. The CDR3 protein is CSVPAGANQPQHF. As DNA, the CDR3 is TGCAGTGTCCCGGCAGGGGCTAATCAGCCCCAGCATTTT. The chain recombines TRBV20-1 with TRBJ1-5, with D possibly TRBD1 on 6 matching bases. Germline CDR1 reads DFQATT; CDR2 reads SNEGSKA (reference sequence). The CDR3 has 13 amino acids. The ends were cut back, 7 bases at V and 4 bases at J, with 14 bases in the middle.

The chain joins TRBV5-4 to TRBJ2-5; 7 positions match TRBD1. The J segment lost 5 bases and the V segment lost 3 bases, leaving 13 bases of the junction unmatched. This CDR3 spans 16 amino acids. Germline CDR1 and CDR2: SGHNT and YYREEE (reference sequence). The CDR3 DNA reads TGTGCCAGCAGCTACGAGACGACAGGGAGATGGGAGACCCAGTACTTC. Residues: CASSYETTGRWETQYF.

This clonotype has at least ten counts. The chain links TRBV2 to TRBJ2-1; TRBD1 agrees at 9 bases. Germline values: CDR1 SNHLY, CDR2 FYNNEI. The CDR3 extends over 16 amino acids. V lost 6 bases and J lost 0; bases outside the gene matches: 6. CDR3 amino acids: CASSPQTGGSYNEQFF. As DNA, the CDR3 is TGTGCCAGCAGCCCACAGACAGGGGGCTCCTACAATGAGCAGTTCTTC.

The V and J genes are TRBV18 and TRBJ1-6; maybe TRBD1 (5 bases). Deletions cut 4 bases from V and 7 bases from J, with 17 bases between. Germline loops: CDR1 KGHSH, CDR2 LQKENI. The CDR3 has 16 amino acids. The CDR3 spells CASSLSAGTLNSPLHF. CDR3 bases: TGTGCCAGCTCACTCTCAGCCGGGACCTTAAATTCACCCCTCCACTTT.

This clonotype was found a few times. The gene calls are TRBV5-1 and TRBJ2-7; D gene unclear. The V end was cut by 2 bases, the J end by 2 bases, with 11 bases between. The CDR3 runs 14 residues. From germline, CDR1 is SGHRS and CDR2 YFSETQ. Here the CDR3 DNA reads TGCGCCAGCAGCTTTTATCAGGCGGCCTACGAGCAGTACTTC. Amino acid sequence: CASSFYQAAYEQYF.

This clonotype has at least ten counts. This chain connects TRBV6-4 to TRBJ1-1; no firm D call. Germline V gene sequence: CDR1 MRHNA, CDR2 SNTAGT. V dropped 8 bases and J dropped 0 bases, with 13 bases sitting between them. The CDR3 has 14 residues. CDR3 residues: CASASLPLNTEAFF. The CDR3 nucleotides read TGTGCCAGCGCGTCGTTGCCCTTGAACACTGAAGCTTTCTTT.

This clonotype was recorded at least ten times. This rearrangement joins TRBV10-3 to TRBJ2-7, with 11 bases fitting TRBD2. The V and J ends lost 6 bases and 2 bases, in that order; junction bases with no gene match: 3. Germline CDR1 reads ENHRY; CDR2 reads SYGVKD. The CDR3 covers 14 residues. The CDR3 sequence is CAISVAGGPYEQYF. The CDR3, as DNA: TGTGCCATCAGCGTAGCGGGAGGGCCCTACGAGCAGTACTTC.

Many counts were recorded for this clonotype. This sequence joins TRBV7-3 and TRBJ2-1; 12 nucleotides match TRBD2. From germline, CDR1 is SGHTA and CDR2 FQGTGA. With 5 bases clipped from V and 15 bases from J, the junction kept 11 bases outside the gene matches. The CDR3 has 14 amino acids. CDR3 sequence: CASSPRVTSGRRFF. In DNA form, the CDR3 reads TGTGCCAGCAGCCCCCGCGTGACTAGCGGGAGAAGGTTCTTC. Supplemented by reference TRBV7-3 and TRBJ2-1, the full variable domain reads GAGVSQTPSNKVTEKGKYVELRCDPISGHTALYWYRQSLGQGPEFLIYFQGTGAADDSGLPNDRFFAVRPEGSVSTLKIQRTERGDSAVYLCASSPRVTSGRRFFGPGTRLTVL.

This chain links TRBV6-5 with TRBJ1-3, with 8 bases matching TRBD1. Germline V gene sequence: CDR1 MNHEY, CDR2 SVGAGI. J lost 2 bases, V lost 0 bases, and 9 bases had no gene match. This CDR3 region has 18 residues. CDR3 amino acids: CASSYSRTGRSTGNTIYF. The CDR3 coding sequence is TGTGCCAGCAGTTACTCGAGGACAGGGAGATCGACTGGAAACACCATATATTTT.

This clonotype was counted many times. The V call is TRBV7-2, the J call TRBJ1-2; D gene ambiguous. Per the germline V gene, CDR1 is SGHTA and CDR2 is FQGNSA. There are 14 residues in the CDR3. V lost 0 bases and J lost 2, with 7 bases in between. The CDR3, as DNA: TGTGCCAGCAGCTTAGCGACCGCCAACTATGGCTACACCTTC. It is translated as CASSLATANYGYTF.

In its sample, this clonotype was seen many times. This chain uses TRBV27 with TRBJ2-1; no definite D call. The CDR3 spans 13 residues. The V and J ends lost 6 bases and 8 bases respectively, with 14 bases between them. Germline values: CDR1 MNHEY, CDR2 SMNVEV (reference sequence). CDR3 nucleotide sequence: TGTGCCAGCAGCTTGTTAGGGATCGATGAGCAGTTCTTC. This codes for CASSLLGIDEQFF.

This clonotype was detected ten times or more. J is TRBJ1-5 and V is TRBV20-1; TRBD1 might be the D (6 bases). The CDR3 is made up of 15 amino acids. Looked up from germline, CDR1 is DFQATT and CDR2 is SNEGSKA (reference sequence). V lost 3 bases and J lost 4, with 16 bases in between. Here the CDR3 reads CSASPRTARNQPQHF. The CDR3 DNA follows: TGCAGTGCTAGCCCCCGGACAGCGAGGAATCAGCCCCAGCATTTT.

CDR3 coding DNA: TGTGCCACCAGTGGTGGGGGGCTCCTTCAAGAGACCCAGTACTTC. Its protein product is CATSGGGLLQETQYF. V is TRBV24-1 and J is TRBJ2-5; D assignment may be TRBD1 or TRBD2 (6 bases each). Germline lookup yields CDR1 KGHDR and CDR2 SFDVKD. This CDR3 has 15 residues. V shed 5 bases and J shed 2 bases, with 14 bases lying between them.

This clonotype was counted ten times or more. At one boundary the junction diverges from the germline segment, which might be a read error. This chain connects TRBV5-1 to TRBJ2-1; D not resolved. The CDR3 has 12 residues. The V gene's germline CDR1 is SGHRS and CDR2 YFSETQ. The CDR3 here is CASSLVYNEQFF. CDR3 bases: TGTGCCAGCAGCTTAGTTTACAATGAGCAGTTCTTC.

This clonotype was counted at least ten times. The chain couples TRBV2 to TRBJ2-2; TRBD2 matches 9 bases. V shed 6 bases and J 3 bases; nucleotides not matched to a gene: 5. CDR1 is SNHLY and CDR2 is FYNNEI in the germline V gene. There are 15 residues in the CDR3. The CDR3 here is CASRASGTYTGELFF. In DNA, the CDR3 is TGTGCCAGCAGGGCTAGCGGGACTTACACCGGGGAGCTGTTTTTT.

This clonotype has at least ten counts. This chain uses TRBV7-2 with TRBJ1-3, with D possibly matching TRBD1 (5 bases). The CDR3 extends over 16 amino acids. The germline gives CDR1 SGHTA, CDR2 FQGNSA. V was cut by 4 bases and J by 2 bases, with 15 bases left in between. The CDR3 DNA follows: TGTGCCAGCAGCTCGGCGGGGGGAGGCGCTGGAAACACCATATATTTT. This codes for CASSSAGGGAGNTIYF.

V usage is TRBV27 and J usage is TRBJ2-6, with D possibly matching TRBD1 (5 bases). Trimming took 2 bases from V and 0 from J, leaving 14 bases between them. Germline CDR1 is MNHEY and CDR2 is SMNVEV (reference sequence). The CDR3 runs 18 residues. CDR3 nucleotide sequence: TGTGCCAGCAGTTTAGGGGCAGCGTATGCCTCTGGGGCCAACGTCCTGACTTTC. It translates to CASSLGAAYASGANVLTF.

This clonotype came up many times. V usage is TRBV6-5 and J usage is TRBJ1-1; D may be TRBD1 (5 bases). The CDR3 loop spans 19 amino acids. Germline loops: CDR1 MNHEY, CDR2 SVGAGI. V lost 2 bases and J lost 3, with 25 bases in between. CDR3 DNA sequence: TGTGCCAGCAGTTACATAGGGTCCCTCTTATGGGGGGGGGACACTGAAGCTTTCTTT. Translated, it gives CASSYIGSLLWGGDTEAFF.

This clonotype was seen ten or more times. This chain uses TRBV27 with TRBJ2-1; D possibly matches TRBD1 or TRBD2 (5 bases each). The germline V gene has CDR1 MNHEY and CDR2 SMNVEV (reference sequence). Trimming stripped 6 bases from V and 7 bases from J, with 16 bases between. The CDR3 has 14 amino acids. CDR3 nucleotides: TGTGCCAGCAGACCCTCGGGACCAATAAATGAGCAGTTCTTC. It is translated as CASRPSGPINEQFF.

The sample holds many counts of this clonotype. V usage is TRBV28 and J usage is TRBJ1-5; D is perhaps TRBD1 (6 bases). V lost 7 bases and J lost 0, with 13 bases in between. There are 15 residues in the CDR3. Germline assignment: CDR1 MDHEN and CDR2 SYDVKM. CDR3: CASKKGVISNQPQHF. The CDR3 bases are TGTGCCAGCAAGAAGGGGGTGATTAGCAATCAGCCCCAGCATTTT.